A single sample is the source of the 26 T cell receptor beta chains below, sequenced in a study of human T cells and chemical hapten exposure. One entry per CDR3 protein results from TCRdb running MiXCR on the RACE reads. Among around 120,000 distinct CDR3 sequences listed, 13% were seen once. Time point noted: pre-sensitization, week 0. Treatment meaning: therapeutic diphenylcyclopropenone sensitization with weekly scalp DPC. The sequences come from whole blood, collected in connection with sensitization to the hapten diphenylcyclopropenone (DPC). These receptors originate from a woman between 18 and 30 years old with alopecia areata. Some clones in this sample may be carry-over from other donors' samples.

This clonotype has at least ten counts. The rearrangement uses TRBV6-2 or TRBV6-3 and TRBJ1-1; a weak D match, TRBD1 (5 bases). Germline V gives CDR1 MNHEY, CDR2 SVGEGT. CDR3 length: 13 amino acids. V was shortened by 5 bases and J by 3 bases, with 10 bases between the two germline ends. CDR3 in amino acids: CASSKTEHTEAFF. In nucleotides, the CDR3 is TGTGCCAGCAGTAAGACAGAGCACACTGAAGCTTTCTTT.

The J gene is TRBJ2-5, the V gene TRBV2; 7 bases agree with TRBD2. Trimming cost V 7 bases and J 2 bases; bases outside gene matches: 7. Looked up from germline, CDR1 is SNHLY and CDR2 is FYNNEI. CDR3 length: 14 amino acids. The CDR3 coding sequence is TGTGCCAGCACCCTAGCGGTGATGCAAGAGACCCAGTACTTC. Its translation: CASTLAVMQETQYF.

This clonotype was picked up a small number of times. V and J are TRBV29-1 and TRBJ2-2; no firm D call. The CDR3 is 13 amino acids. CDR1 and CDR2 (germline): SQVTM, ANQGSEA. V lost 2 bases, J lost 2 bases, and 6 bases lay in between. As DNA, the CDR3 is TGCAGCGTTGAACAGATAAACACCGGGGAGCTGTTTTTT. Its protein is CSVEQINTGELFF.

This chain connects TRBV20-1 to TRBJ2-5; D not resolved. V dropped 3 bases and J dropped 5 bases, with 7 bases sitting between them. The CDR3 is made up of 11 amino acids. CDR1 DFQATT and CDR2 SNEGSKA come from the germline V gene (reference sequence). Here the CDR3 reads CSASRQETQYF. The DNA of the CDR3 is TGCAGTGCTAGCCGCCAGGAGACCCAGTACTTC.

The chain links TRBV10-3 to TRBJ1-2, with 7 positions matching TRBD1. Germline V gene data show CDR1 as ENHRY and CDR2 as SYGVKD. The J segment lost 2 bases and the V segment lost 4 bases, leaving 7 bases of the junction unmatched. The CDR3 length is 15 residues. Written as DNA, the CDR3 is TGTGCCATCAGTGGCGCGGGGACAGCAAACTATGGCTACACCTTC. This codes for CAISGAGTANYGYTF.

The chain recombines TRBV21-1 with TRBJ1-2; TRBD1 reflects the table's D call only, with no check against the DNA. TRBV21-1 corresponds to a pseudogene. The CDR3 is 15 residues long. The CDR3 reads CASSFHRQAPYGYTF. The CDR3 region has the DNA TGTGCCAGCAGCTTCCATCGACAGGCCCCCTATGGCTACACCTTC.

The chain employs TRBV6-2 or TRBV6-3 and TRBJ2-1; 8 bases are shared with TRBD2. Trimming removed 6 bases from V and 0 bases from J; junction bases left unmatched: 7. CDR1 and CDR2 (germline): MNHEY, SVGEGT. This CDR3 has 16 residues. CDR3 region: CASRRGAGASYNEQFF. Written as DNA, the CDR3 is TGTGCCAGCAGGCGTGGAGCGGGGGCCTCCTACAATGAGCAGTTCTTC.

V and J are TRBV10-3 and TRBJ2-3; perhaps TRBD1 as D (5 bases). The germline CDR1 and CDR2 sequences are ENHRY and SYGVKD. The CDR3 is 13 amino acids. Trimming took 6 bases from V and 2 from J, leaving 9 bases between them. Here the CDR3 DNA reads TGTGCCATCAGCGGCAGGGCCACAGATACGCAGTATTTT. Amino acid sequence: CAISGRATDTQYF.

This clonotype was recorded at least ten times. The chain employs TRBV5-4 and TRBJ2-3; D is possibly TRBD1 (5 bases). The germline CDR1 and CDR2 sequences are SGHNT and YYREEE (reference sequence). V was shortened by 4 bases and J by 2 bases, with 8 bases between the two germline ends. This CDR3 spans 13 amino acids. The CDR3 bases are TGTGCCAGCAGCGCAGGGTTCACAGATACGCAGTATTTT. Protein sequence: CASSAGFTDTQYF.

This clonotype was found a few times. This CDR3 is CSANQGAGSPLHF. The DNA for the CDR3 is TGCAGTGCTAATCAGGGGGCCGGTTCACCCCTCCACTTT. The rearrangement uses TRBV20-1 and TRBJ1-6, with TRBD1 matching 8 bases. The CDR3 runs to 13 residues. Germline loops: CDR1 DFQATT, CDR2 SNEGSKA (reference sequence). V trimming: 4 bases; J trimming: 9 bases; junction bases outside the gene matches: 5.

The CDR3 DNA sequence: TGTGCCAGCAGTTTGCCGAGCCCAGAGACCCAGTACTTC. Residues: CASSLPSPETQYF. The chain links TRBV28 to TRBJ2-5; D is uncertain. V was trimmed by 3 bases and J by 4 bases, leaving 9 bases between them. This CDR3 is built from 13 residues. Germline CDR1 is MDHEN and CDR2 is SYDVKM.

The chain has TRBV5-3 and TRBJ1-1; tentatively, D is TRBD1 (5 bases). TRBV5-3 is recorded as an ORF, its role being uncertain. V lost 4 bases to trimming and J lost 4 bases, with 20 bases between them. This CDR3 contains 16 residues. The CDR3 DNA reads as TGTGCCAGAAGCCTACAGGAAGGGGTATTCGGCACTGAAGCTTTCTTT. Translating gives CARSLQEGVFGTEAFF.

This clonotype was seen repeatedly, ten times or more. The chain carries TRBV27 and TRBJ1-1; D may be TRBD1 (5 bases). This CDR3 region has 15 residues. The V end lost 8 bases, the J end lost 4 bases, and 20 bases lay between the germline ends. Germline V gives CDR1 MNHEY, CDR2 SMNVEV (reference sequence). This CDR3 is CASPHGTIEPTEAFF. CDR3 bases: TGTGCCAGCCCTCACGGGACTATCGAGCCCACTGAAGCTTTCTTT.

The genes are TRBV29-1 and TRBJ1-5, with D hard to call. CDR1 SQVTM and CDR2 ANQGSEA come from the germline V gene. The CDR3 runs to 12 residues. V lost 4 bases, J lost 4 bases, and 8 bases lay in between. In DNA form, the CDR3 reads TGCAGCGTTGTAGCGGGTAATCAGCCCCAGCATTTT. Amino acid sequence: CSVVAGNQPQHF.

The CDR3 nucleotides are TGTGCCAGCAGCTACGAAGGCGGGCACACAGATACGCAGTATTTT. It specifies CASSYEGGHTDTQYF. The chain employs TRBV3-1 and TRBJ2-3; D possibly corresponds to TRBD2 (5 bases). This CDR3 has 15 amino acids. With 5 bases removed from V and 2 bases from J, the gap between germline ends came to 14 bases. The V gene's germline CDR1 is LGHDT and CDR2 YNNKEL (reference sequence).

This chain links TRBV4-3 with TRBJ2-3; D unclear. Trimming shortened V by 0 bases and J by 2 bases, and 3 bases separated the two germline ends. The CDR3 is made up of 13 amino acids. Germline CDR1 and CDR2: LGHNA and YSLEER. The chain's CDR3 is CASSQDDTDTQYF. CDR3 sequence (DNA): TGCGCCAGCAGCCAAGATGACACAGATACGCAGTATTTT.

The CDR3 sequence is CASSRGTGAPQETQYF. Written as DNA, the CDR3 is TGTGCCAGCAGTCGGGGGACAGGGGCCCCACAAGAGACCCAGTACTTC. This chain links TRBV12-3 or TRBV12-4 with TRBJ2-5; 10 nucleotides align to TRBD1. The CDR3 length is 16 residues. Germline trimming cut 5 bases from V and 2 bases from J; bases unmatched to any gene: 8.

In its sample, this clonotype was seen many times. The chain couples TRBV11-2 to TRBJ2-1; 11 nucleotides line up with TRBD2. Per germline, CDR1 SGHAT and CDR2 FQNNGV. Germline trimming cut 5 bases from V and 0 bases from J; bases unmatched to any gene: 9. The CDR3 is 18 residues long. CDR3 nucleotides: TGTGCCAGCAGCCCGACTAGCGGGGCGCCAAGCTCCTACAATGAGCAGTTCTTC. Its translation: CASSPTSGAPSSYNEQFF.

This clonotype was recorded many times. The chain joins TRBV29-1 to TRBJ1-2; D remains unclear. The V gene's germline CDR1 is SQVTM and CDR2 ANQGSEA. The V and J ends lost 4 bases and 5 bases respectively, with 11 bases between them. The CDR3 length is 12 residues. The chain's CDR3 is CSVGISEYGYTF. CDR3 bases: TGCAGCGTTGGGATTTCGGAGTATGGCTACACCTTC.

V gene TRBV6-2 or TRBV6-3 combines with J gene TRBJ1-5, with a tentative D call TRBD1 (5 bases). CDR3 size: 14 residues. The germline gives CDR1 MNHEY, CDR2 SVGEGT. Trimming pared 3 bases from V and 4 bases from J, leaving 10 bases between. The CDR3 DNA is TGTGCCAGCAGTTATGTGGGACCTAATCAGCCCCAGCATTTT. This sequence encodes CASSYVGPNQPQHF.

This clonotype has a handful of counts. This rearrangement joins TRBV28 to TRBJ1-1, with D uncertain. The CDR3 sequence is 14 residues long. CDR1 is MDHEN and CDR2 is SYDVKM in the germline V gene. The V and J ends lost 1 base and 5 bases respectively, with 11 bases between them. The CDR3 nucleotides are TGTGCCAGCAGTTTATACGGGATTACGACTGAAGCTTTCTTT. This gives the protein CASSLYGITTEAFF.

This clonotype was seen a handful of times. The V call is TRBV7-2, the J call TRBJ2-3; 10 nucleotides align to TRBD2. Unmatched junction bases numbered 9, after V lost 1 base and J lost 8 bases. The germline V gene has CDR1 SGHTA and CDR2 FQGNSA. The CDR3 contains 16 residues. The DNA of the CDR3 is TGTGCCAGCAGCTTAGATAGCGGGGGGCTGTTAGGTACGCAGTATTTT. The encoded protein is CASSLDSGGLLGTQYF.

This clonotype was seen a handful of times. The J gene is TRBJ2-3, the V gene TRBV29-1; D tentatively fits TRBD1 or TRBD2 (6 bases each). The CDR3 is 13 amino acids. Looked up from germline, CDR1 is SQVTM and CDR2 is ANQGSEA. V lost 6 bases, J lost 1 base, and 11 bases lay in between. CDR3 bases: TGCAGCGTGTCGGGGGCTGGCACAGATACGCAGTATTTT. This translates into CSVSGAGTDTQYF.

The sample holds a few counts of this clonotype. The chain links TRBV5-5 to TRBJ1-1, with D possibly being TRBD1 (6 bases). The CDR3 contains 15 residues. The V gene lost 0 bases and the J gene lost 0 bases, with 9 bases spanning the gap. In germline, CDR1 is SGHKS, CDR2 YYEKEE (reference sequence). CDR3 loop: CASSLVGTLNTEAFF. For the CDR3, the DNA is TGTGCCAGCAGCTTGGTGGGGACATTGAACACTGAAGCTTTCTTT.

The chain links TRBV6-6 to TRBJ1-2; 7 bases map to TRBD1. The germline CDR1 and CDR2 sequences are MNHNY and SVGAGI (reference sequence). The ends lost 10 bases at V and 4 bases at J; junction bases unmatched: 9. This CDR3 region has 13 residues. CDR3 in amino acids: CATSNTGAYGYTF. DNA for the CDR3: TGTGCCACCAGCAATACAGGGGCCTATGGCTACACCTTC.

In this sample, this clonotype turned up a few times. The gene calls are TRBV7-9 and TRBJ2-1; possible D gene TRBD1, 6 bases. Trimming took 6 bases from V and 0 from J, leaving 15 bases between them. Germline V CDR1 and CDR2: SEHNR, FQNEAQ (reference sequence). The CDR3 is 16 amino acids. The CDR3 region has the DNA TGTGCCAGCAGGCCTCCCGGACAGCTCTCCTACAATGAGCAGTTCTTC. This sequence encodes CASRPPGQLSYNEQFF.